This T cell receptor (beta chain) came from a study of blood T cell repertoires in COVID-19. Study-level background: Sites in the United States, Italy and Spain provided acute and convalescent COVID-19 samples.

Sequenced by immunoSEQ multiplex PCR; TCRdb stores in-frame clones only, minus some. There are tens of thousands of clones in the sample; approximately 83% occur only once, and roughly 15% lies in the top ten. Trimming took off 6 bases at V and 9 bases at J, with 21 bases between the two ends. Germline V gene sequence: CDR1 MDHEN, CDR2 SYDVKM. The CDR3 runs to 15 residues. The sample consisted of peripheral blood. The receptor was isolated from a human donor in a cohort sampled during active COVID-19. V usage is TRBV28 and J usage is TRBJ2-1, with D perhaps TRBD1 (6 bases). CDR3: CASRPRDTPLGEQFF. DNA of the CDR3: TGTGCCAGCAGGCCCCGGGACACCCCTCTAGGTGAGCAGTTCTTC.